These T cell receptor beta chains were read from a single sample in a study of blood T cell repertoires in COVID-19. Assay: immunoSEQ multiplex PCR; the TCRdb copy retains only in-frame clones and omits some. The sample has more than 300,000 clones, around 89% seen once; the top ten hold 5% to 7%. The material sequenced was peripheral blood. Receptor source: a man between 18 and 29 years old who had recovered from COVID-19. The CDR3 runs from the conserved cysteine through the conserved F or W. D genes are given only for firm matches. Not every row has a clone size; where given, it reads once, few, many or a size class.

DNA: TGTGCCAGCAGTCTATGGACAGGGGGCAAGACCGGGGAGCTGTTTTTT
CDR3: CASSLWTGGKTGELFF
D: TRBD1
V: TRBV27
size: once
J: TRBJ2-2

DNA: TGTGCCAGTAGTATCATAGGGAGAGGGAGGGATGAGCAGTTCTTC
CDR3: CASSIIGRGRDEQFF
D: TRBD2
V: TRBV19
size: once
J: TRBJ2-1

DNA: TGTGCCAGCAGCTTAGAAGTGGGACTGCGCGAAAAACTGTTTTTT
CDR3: CASSLEVGLREKLFF
D: .
V: TRBV7-9
size: few
J: TRBJ1-4

DNA: TGCGCCAGCAGCCTGGGGGTTGCGGGAGATGTCTCCTACGAGCAGTACTTC
CDR3: CASSLGVAGDVSYEQYF
D: TRBD2
V: TRBV5-1
size: .
J: TRBJ2-7

DNA: TGTGCCGGGTATAGGGGGACTGAAGCTTTCTTT
CDR3: CAGYRGTEAFF
D: .
V: TRBV7-8
size: .
J: TRBJ1-1

DNA: TGTGCCAGCAGCGCCGACAGGGGGCGCTCACCCCTCCACTTT
CDR3: CASSADRGRSPLHF
D: TRBD1
V: TRBV9
size: .
J: TRBJ1-6

DNA: TGTGCCAGCAGCCAAGTCACACTTTTTCGGACAGGGCAAACTGAAGCTTTCTTT
CDR3: CASSQVTLFRTGQTEAFF
D: TRBD1
V: TRBV3-1/TRBV3-2
size: .
J: TRBJ1-1

DNA: TGCAGCGTCCGCGCCGAGAACTATGGCTACACCTTC
CDR3: CSVRAENYGYTF
D: .
V: TRBV29-1
size: .
J: TRBJ1-2

DNA: TGCGCCAGCAGCTCGGGGGACAGACCAAACTACAATGAGCAGTTCTTC
CDR3: CASSSGDRPNYNEQFF
D: .
V: TRBV5-1
size: .
J: TRBJ2-1

DNA: .
CDR3: CASSEVGQGNTF
D: .
V: TRBV2
size: .
J: TRBJ1-2

DNA: TGTGCCAGCAGCTTAGAAAGCTTCGGGACCGGGGAGCTGTTTTTT
CDR3: CASSLESFGTGELFF
D: .
V: TRBV7-6
size: .
J: TRBJ2-2

DNA: TGCGCCAGCAGCCAGGGTTTCGGACAGGGGGCCTACGAGCAGTACTTC
CDR3: CASSQGFGQGAYEQYF
D: TRBD1
V: TRBV4-1
size: .
J: TRBJ2-7

DNA: TGTGCCAGCAGCCTCGGACAGGGGGCGATCAGGGTCACTGAAGCTTTCTTT
CDR3: CASSLGQGAIRVTEAFF
D: TRBD1
V: TRBV7-9
size: .
J: TRBJ1-1

DNA: TGTGCCAGCAGCGCCCGACAGTCCTACGAGCAGTACTTC
CDR3: CASSARQSYEQYF
D: .
V: TRBV3-1/TRBV3-2
size: .
J: TRBJ2-7

DNA: TGCGCCAGCAGCCCTCAGGGACAGGACAATGAGCAGTTCTTC
CDR3: CASSPQGQDNEQFF
D: TRBD1
V: TRBV5-1
size: once
J: TRBJ2-1

DNA: TGTGCCAGCAGTTACGGGACAGGGCCCACTGAAGCTTTCTTT
CDR3: CASSYGTGPTEAFF
D: TRBD1
V: TRBV6-5
size: .
J: TRBJ1-1

DNA: TGTGCCAGCAGTGTTTTAGCGGGGGGTTACTACGAGCAGTACTTC
CDR3: CASSVLAGGYYEQYF
D: TRBD2
V: TRBV2
size: .
J: TRBJ2-7

DNA: TGTGCCAGCAGTTCCTACCTCAGGGAAACAGATACGCAGTATTTT
CDR3: CASSSYLRETDTQYF
D: .
V: TRBV27
size: .
J: TRBJ2-3

DNA: TGTGCCAGTAGTAATCGGGGGGCCAGCACCGGGGAGCTGTTTTTT
CDR3: CASSNRGASTGELFF
D: .
V: TRBV19
size: once
J: TRBJ2-2

DNA: TGTGCCAGCGGCCGGACTAGTACAGATACGCAGTATTTT
CDR3: CASGRTSTDTQYF
D: TRBD2
V: TRBV5-4
size: .
J: TRBJ2-3

DNA: TGTGCCAGCAGTTACGCCGGGGTGGAGGAGGCTTTCTTT
CDR3: CASSYAGVEEAFF
D: .
V: TRBV27
size: .
J: TRBJ1-1

DNA: TGTGCCAGCAAATCCGGGACAGATACGCAGTATTTT
CDR3: CASKSGTDTQYF
D: .
V: TRBV12-3/TRBV12-4
size: .
J: TRBJ2-3

DNA: TGTGCCAGCAGTTGGGACAGGAGGAATGAAAAACTGTTTTTT
CDR3: CASSWDRRNEKLFF
D: TRBD1
V: TRBV27
size: .
J: TRBJ1-4

DNA: TGTGCCAGCAGCTTATGGGGCGGGGGCAGCATAAATACGCAGTATTTT
CDR3: CASSLWGGGSINTQYF
D: .
V: TRBV7-2
size: .
J: TRBJ2-3

DNA: TGCGCCAGCAGCCAAGAATTGGGGCTTCAGTATGTGGCCTACGAGCAGTACTTC
CDR3: CASSQELGLQYVAYEQYF
D: .
V: TRBV4-1
size: .
J: TRBJ2-7

DNA: TGTGCCAGCAGCCCTTCAGACAGGGCTCTTAACTATGGCTACACCTTC
CDR3: CASSPSDRALNYGYTF
D: TRBD1
V: TRBV7-6
size: .
J: TRBJ1-2

DNA: TGTGCCAGCAGCTCTGGGCCCGAGAGCGGGAGGACAGATACGCAGTATTTT
CDR3: CASSSGPESGRTDTQYF
D: TRBD2
V: TRBV7-9
size: .
J: TRBJ2-3

DNA: TGTGCCAGCTCACCTCAGGGGGCAAATAATGAAAAACTGTTTTTT
CDR3: CASSPQGANNEKLFF
D: TRBD1
V: TRBV18
size: .
J: TRBJ1-4

DNA: TGCGCCAGCAGCCACGGGGACAGCCTCTCCTACGAGCAGTACTTC
CDR3: CASSHGDSLSYEQYF
D: TRBD1
V: TRBV4-1
size: .
J: TRBJ2-7

DNA: TGCGCCAGCAGCTTGGCAGCCGGCGGAGGCCGTGGCTACACCTTC
CDR3: CASSLAAGGGRGYTF
D: .
V: TRBV5-1
size: few
J: TRBJ1-2

DNA: TGTGCCAGCAGGCAAGGACAGTCGACTAACTATGGCTACACCTTC
CDR3: CASRQGQSTNYGYTF
D: .
V: TRBV4-2
size: .
J: TRBJ1-2

DNA: TGTGCCAGCAGCCAAGACGGGGCGAGGACAGAAGGCGAGCAGTACTTC
CDR3: CASSQDGARTEGEQYF
D: .
V: TRBV3-1/TRBV3-2
size: .
J: TRBJ2-7

DNA: TGTGCCAGCATAGGACAGGGGTCCTACGAGCAGTACTTC
CDR3: CASIGQGSYEQYF
D: TRBD1
V: TRBV2
size: .
J: TRBJ2-7

DNA: TGCGCCAGCAGCCAACTCCAGGGGCCCCTTTCCTACGAGCAGTACTTC
CDR3: CASSQLQGPLSYEQYF
D: .
V: TRBV4-1
size: .
J: TRBJ2-7

DNA: TGTGCCAGCAGCTTTTCTGGCATGAACTACGAGCAGTACTTC
CDR3: CASSFSGMNYEQYF
D: .
V: TRBV11-2
size: .
J: TRBJ2-7

DNA: TGTGCCATCAGTGGGGACAGGGTTTCTAATGAAAAACTGTTTTTT
CDR3: CAISGDRVSNEKLFF
D: TRBD1
V: TRBV10-3
size: .
J: TRBJ1-4

DNA: TGTGCCAGCAGCTTGAGGGGGGGCGAGACCCAGTACTTC
CDR3: CASSLRGGETQYF
D: .
V: TRBV7-9
size: once
J: TRBJ2-5

DNA: TGTGCCAGCAGCCAGAACACTGAAGCTTTCTTT
CDR3: CASSQNTEAFF
D: .
V: TRBV7-9
size: few
J: TRBJ1-1

DNA: TGTGCTAGTGGTTTGAATGACAGGTACTATGGCTACACCTTC
CDR3: CASGLNDRYYGYTF
D: .
V: TRBV12-5
size: .
J: TRBJ1-2

DNA: TGTGCCAGCAGGACTGCTCCCTACGAGCAGTACTTC
CDR3: CASRTAPYEQYF
D: .
V: TRBV6-5
size: few
J: TRBJ2-7

DNA: TGCGCCAGCAGCCAATCGCCGTCCCGGACTAGCGCGAATGAGCAGTTCTTC
CDR3: CASSQSPSRTSANEQFF
D: TRBD2
V: TRBV10-1
size: .
J: TRBJ2-1

DNA: TGTGCCAGTAGTACTGCTACCTACAATGAGCAGTTCTTC
CDR3: CASSTATYNEQFF
D: .
V: TRBV19
size: .
J: TRBJ2-1

DNA: TGTGCCAGCAGCTTGGGGGACAGGGATGGGCAGTTCTTC
CDR3: CASSLGDRDGQFF
D: TRBD1
V: TRBV7-6
size: .
J: TRBJ2-1

DNA: TGTGCCAGCAGCTTAAATAGTAGGGCTAGCGGGGGGACCGACAATGAGCAGTTCTTC
CDR3: CASSLNSRASGGTDNEQFF
D: TRBD2
V: TRBV7-3
size: .
J: TRBJ2-1

DNA: TGTGCCAGCAGCTTGGGGAGCGGGAGTCTAGAGACCCAGTACTTC
CDR3: CASSLGSGSLETQYF
D: TRBD2
V: TRBV5-5
size: .
J: TRBJ2-5

DNA: TGTGCCAGCAGTTTGAGCGATAATTCACCCCTCCACTTT
CDR3: CASSLSDNSPLHF
D: .
V: TRBV12-3/TRBV12-4
size: few
J: TRBJ1-6

DNA: TGTGCCAGCAGTTTGGGGCAGTACAATCAGCCCCAGCATTTT
CDR3: CASSLGQYNQPQHF
D: .
V: TRBV27
size: few
J: TRBJ1-5

DNA: TGTGCCAGCAGCTCCGGACAGGCCGCTGAAGCTTTCTTT
CDR3: CASSSGQAAEAFF
D: TRBD1
V: TRBV5-6
size: .
J: TRBJ1-1

DNA: TGTGCCAGCAGTGGTTTGGGGGCCCCAACTAATGAAAAACTGTTTTTT
CDR3: CASSGLGAPTNEKLFF
D: .
V: TRBV6-1
size: .
J: TRBJ1-4

DNA: TGTGCCAGCAGCCAAGCGGAGGCGAACACTGAAGCTTTCTTT
CDR3: CASSQAEANTEAFF
D: .
V: TRBV4-2
size: .
J: TRBJ1-1

DNA: TGTGCCACCGCGGGACTAGCGGGAGTCTGGTACTTC
CDR3: CATAGLAGVWYF
D: TRBD2
V: TRBV27
size: .
J: TRBJ2-7

DNA: TGTGCCAGCAGCTTTAGGACAGACTCTACCGCTAACTATGGCTACACCTTC
CDR3: CASSFRTDSTANYGYTF
D: .
V: TRBV11-2
size: once
J: TRBJ1-2

DNA: TGTGCCAGCAGCTCCTACGGGACAGTCTTTTCGGAACTGTTTTTT
CDR3: CASSSYGTVFSELFF
D: TRBD1
V: TRBV5-4
size: .
J: TRBJ1-4

DNA: TGTGCCAGCAGTGATACTAGCGGGGGAGAGACCCAGTACTTC
CDR3: CASSDTSGGETQYF
D: TRBD2
V: TRBV25-1
size: .
J: TRBJ2-5

DNA: TGTGCCAGCTCCTTCTGGACAGGGGGAGCGGATGTGAACACTGAAGCTTTCTTT
CDR3: CASSFWTGGADVNTEAFF
D: TRBD1
V: TRBV18
size: .
J: TRBJ1-1

DNA: TGTGCCAGCAGCCAACACCATGCGGGACAGGGAGAAGCTTTCTTT
CDR3: CASSQHHAGQGEAFF
D: TRBD1
V: TRBV3-1/TRBV3-2
size: .
J: TRBJ1-1

DNA: TGTGCCAGCAGTTACCCGTACAGGGGCACTGAAGCTTTCTTT
CDR3: CASSYPYRGTEAFF
D: TRBD1
V: TRBV6-2/TRBV6-3
size: once
J: TRBJ1-1